This passage covers 29 T cell receptor beta chains from one sample sequenced in a study of cytomegalovirus exposure and HLA in healthy donors (dated by TCRdb to the late 2010s). Libraries were constructed by the immunoSEQ multiplex PCR assay. A mixture of 60 forward primers for TCR Vbeta segments and 13 reverse primers for TCR Jbeta segments was used in the multiplex PCR. TCRdb stores this immuneACCESS table with in-frame sequences only. Part of the clones is absent; in the studies checked, under half of the shortfall reflects unresolved V genes, and no reason is known for the rest. Across this sample there are tens of thousands of clones, with 70% seen only once. The ten largest clonotypes hold more than 13% of the sample. Specimen: PBMCs. These receptors were taken from a woman aged 45-65 years in good health and CMV-seropositive.

The chain has TRBV7-2 and TRBJ1-5; D is undetermined. CDR3 length: 13 amino acids. From germline, CDR1 is SGHTA and CDR2 FQGNSA. The V gene lost 1 base and the J gene lost 6 bases, with 7 bases spanning the gap. The CDR3 region has the DNA TGTGCCAGCAGCTTAGAATCGCGTCAGCCCCAGCATTTT. Its translation is CASSLESRQPQHF.

The chain is built from TRBV29-1 and TRBJ1-1; TRBD1 might be the D (5 bases). CDR1 is SQVTM, CDR2 ANQGSEA, per germline. The CDR3 extends over 13 amino acids. Trimming took 7 bases from V and 3 from J, leaving 15 bases between them. The CDR3 is CSAQRGGDTEAFF. DNA of the CDR3: TGCAGCGCCCAACGGGGAGGGGACACTGAAGCTTTCTTT.

The chain couples TRBV19 to TRBJ1-1; a possible D gene is TRBD1 (6 bases). Per the germline V gene, CDR1 is LNHDA and CDR2 is SQIVND (reference sequence). This CDR3 is built from 14 residues. With 3 bases removed from V and 4 bases from J, the gap between germline ends came to 12 bases. The DNA of the CDR3 is TGTGCCAGTAGTATTCAGGGGACGCTCACTGAAGCTTTCTTT. Translated: CASSIQGTLTEAFF.

The chain employs TRBV4-1 and TRBJ2-1, with 9 bases that match TRBD2. The CDR3 contains 15 residues. J lost 0 bases, V lost 5 bases, and 2 bases had no gene match. The germline V gene encodes CDR1 MGHRA and CDR2 YSYEKL. The CDR3 nucleotides read TGCGCCAGCAGCAATAGCGGGAGCTCCTACAATGAGCAGTTCTTC. Its translation is CASSNSGSSYNEQFF.

The gene calls are TRBV10-2 and TRBJ2-1, with 8 positions matching TRBD2. CDR1 is WSHSY, CDR2 SAAADI, per germline. There are 12 residues in the CDR3. The V and J ends lost 6 bases and 5 bases, in that order; junction bases with no gene match: 0. Written as DNA, the CDR3 is TGCGCCAGCAGGACTAGCGACAATGAGCAGTTCTTC. It translates to CASRTSDNEQFF.

The chain carries TRBV27 and TRBJ2-1, with 13 bases fitting TRBD2. Per germline, CDR1 MNHEY and CDR2 SMNVEV (reference sequence). CDR3 size: 16 residues. J gave up 4 bases and V 4 bases, and 4 bases lay outside the gene matches. CDR3 region: CASSYLTSGRYNEQFF. The DNA for the CDR3 is TGTGCCAGCAGTTACCTGACTAGCGGGAGGTACAATGAGCAGTTCTTC.

The chain combines TRBV10-3 with TRBJ2-2, with D tentatively TRBD2 (6 bases). The germline CDR1 and CDR2 sequences are ENHRY and SYGVKD. Trimming took 7 bases from V and 0 from J, leaving 9 bases between them. The CDR3 loop spans 14 amino acids. CDR3 DNA sequence: TGTGCCATCACGAGGGAGGCGAACACCGGGGAGCTGTTTTTT. Translation gives CAITREANTGELFF.

The rearrangement joins TRBV6-1 to TRBJ1-5; no reliable D call. V was pared by 8 bases and J by 11 bases, with 16 bases between. Germline loops: CDR1 MNHNS, CDR2 SASEGT. The CDR3 consists of 12 residues. As DNA, the CDR3 is TGTGCCAGCGCGAAGGTGACTCTGGCCCAGCATTTT. Its translation: CASAKVTLAQHF.

The gene calls are TRBV7-6 and TRBJ2-7, with TRBD2 as a possible D gene (6 bases). The germline V and J ends were trimmed by 5 bases and 7 bases, with 27 bases remaining between them. CDR1 is SGHVS and CDR2 is FNYEAQ in the germline V gene. The CDR3 runs 17 residues. The CDR3, as DNA: TGTGCCAGCAGCCCCGAGGCGGGACCGAGATTTCGGGGAGAGCAGTACTTC. Its translation is CASSPEAGPRFRGEQYF.

This clone has a handful of counts. The chain's CDR3 is CASSGATGIKGEQYF. In nucleotides, the CDR3 is TGCGCCAGCAGCGGGGCGACAGGAATCAAAGGCGAGCAGTACTTC. The V and J genes are TRBV5-1 and TRBJ2-7; maybe TRBD1 (6 bases). This CDR3 has 15 residues. Trimming took 4 bases from V and 6 from J, leaving 20 bases between them. In germline, CDR1 is SGHRS, CDR2 YFSETQ.

This clone came up once. V is TRBV19 and J is TRBJ1-4, with 8 bases lining up with TRBD1. Germline CDR1 reads LNHDA; CDR2 reads SQIVND (reference sequence). Losses at the gene ends were 6 bases for V and 0 bases for J; bases not matched to a gene: 18. CDR3 length equals 20 residues. The CDR3 reads CASRRRTGLIRDATNEKLFF. In nucleotides, the CDR3 is TGTGCCAGTAGGCGTAGGACAGGGTTAATCCGGGATGCAACTAATGAAAAACTGTTTTTT.

V and J are TRBV5-1 and TRBJ2-1; the D gene is possibly TRBD2 (6 bases). This CDR3 has 15 amino acids. Germline lookup yields CDR1 SGHRS and CDR2 YFSETQ. Trimming pared 3 bases from V and 6 bases from J, leaving 16 bases between. The CDR3 region has the DNA TGCGCCAGCAGCTCAACGGGACTCGAGCTCAATGAGCAGTTCTTC. Amino acid sequence: CASSSTGLELNEQFF.

The chain is built from TRBV18 and TRBJ2-7; TRBD1 aligns across 8 bases. V was pared by 2 bases and J by 5 bases, with 8 bases of the junction left unmatched. Germline CDR1 reads KGHSH; CDR2 reads LQKENI. The CDR3 runs 15 residues. The CDR3 DNA sequence: TGTGCCAGCTCACCAAGCGAGACAGGGGCAAACGAGCAGTACTTC. Its translation: CASSPSETGANEQYF.

This rearrangement joins TRBV27 to TRBJ2-1; D gene ambiguous. CDR1 and CDR2 (germline): MNHEY, SMNVEV (reference sequence). CDR3 length equals 13 residues. V dropped 5 bases and J dropped 5 bases, with 10 bases sitting between them. The DNA of the CDR3 is TGTGCCAGCAGTCCAATCGCGAACAATGAGCAGTTCTTC. This codes for CASSPIANNEQFF.

The chain employs TRBV5-6 and TRBJ2-7, with a weak D call TRBD1 (6 bases). CDR1 SGHDT and CDR2 YYEEEE come from the germline V gene. This CDR3 has 14 residues. Trimming removed 4 bases at V and 1 base at J, with 12 bases between. CDR3 bases: TGTGCCAGCAGCCGGGACACCTATTCCTACGAGCAGTACTTC. It specifies CASSRDTYSYEQYF. Using reference TRBV5-6 and TRBJ2-7 for the parts outside the CDR3, the full variable domain is DAGVTQSPTHLIKTRGQQVTLRCSPKSGHDTVSWYQQALGQGPQFIFQYYEEEERQRGNFPDRFSGHQFPNYSSELNVNALLLGDSALYLCASSRDTYSYEQYFGPGTRLTVT.

This clone was picked up a small number of times. The rearrangement joins TRBV5-6 to TRBJ2-7; 10 nucleotides agree with TRBD2. The CDR3 runs 17 residues. Germline assignment: CDR1 SGHDT and CDR2 YYEEEE. The V and J ends lost 4 bases and 2 bases, in that order; junction bases with no gene match: 12. CDR3: CASSTERLAGSPYEQYF. As DNA, the CDR3 is TGTGCCAGCAGCACTGAGCGACTAGCGGGTAGTCCCTACGAGCAGTACTTC.

The V and J genes are TRBV7-6 and TRBJ2-5; TRBD2 matches at 10 bases. With V trimmed by 5 bases and J by 2 bases, 5 bases remained unmatched. The CDR3 contains 15 residues. Per the germline V gene, CDR1 is SGHVS and CDR2 is FNYEAQ. The CDR3 here is CASSLGLARQETQYF. The DNA for the CDR3 is TGTGCCAGCAGCCTGGGACTAGCGAGACAAGAGACCCAGTACTTC.

This clone was seen just once. V gene TRBV11-2 combines with J gene TRBJ2-5, with a tentative D call TRBD2 (5 bases). Germline CDR1 and CDR2: SGHAT and FQNNGV. This CDR3 spans 14 amino acids. V gave up 2 bases and J gave up 0 bases, with 7 bases separating them. CDR3 amino acids: CASSLLAHQETQYF. CDR3 nucleotides: TGTGCCAGCAGCTTACTAGCCCACCAAGAGACCCAGTACTTC. The variable domain in full, completed from reference TRBV11-2 and TRBJ2-5, reads EAGVAQSPRYKIIEKRQSVAFWCNPISGHATLYWYQQILGQGPKLLIQFQNNGVVDDSQLPKDRFSAERLKGVDSTLKIQPAKLEDSAVYLCASSLLAHQETQYFGPGTRLLVL.

The rearrangement joins TRBV6-5 to TRBJ1-5; TRBD1 is a possible D gene (5 bases). V was pared by 0 bases and J by 5 bases, with 8 bases between. The CDR3 totals 14 residues. The V gene's germline CDR1 is MNHEY and CDR2 SVGAGI. The CDR3, as DNA: TGTGCCAGCAGTTACTCTGGGGGGGATCAGCCCCAGCATTTT. Translation gives CASSYSGGDQPQHF.

The chain employs TRBV2 and TRBJ2-2, with D possibly TRBD1 on 6 matching bases. Per germline, CDR1 SNHLY and CDR2 FYNNEI. V was clipped by 5 bases and J by 0 bases, with 13 bases between them. The CDR3 has 16 amino acids. CDR3 residues: CASSPYRGSNTGELFF. The CDR3 region has the DNA TGTGCCAGCAGTCCTTATAGGGGGTCGAACACCGGGGAGCTGTTTTTT.

The chain joins TRBV19 to TRBJ2-1, with 14 bases aligning to TRBD2. CDR1 is LNHDA and CDR2 is SQIVND in the germline V gene (reference sequence). The CDR3 is 16 amino acids. Unmatched junction bases numbered 3, after V lost 3 bases and J lost 5 bases. The CDR3 DNA reads TGTGCCAGTAGTATTAGGACTAGCGGGAGGCACAATGAGCAGTTCTTC. Its protein is CASSIRTSGRHNEQFF.

The rearrangement uses TRBV7-6 and TRBJ2-1, with 13 bases fitting TRBD2. V trimming: 3 bases; J trimming: 8 bases; junction bases outside the gene matches: 1. Germline values: CDR1 SGHVS, CDR2 FNYEAQ. This CDR3 has 14 amino acids. The CDR3 DNA reads TGTGCCAGCAGCTTTACTAGCGGGAGGGATGAGCAGTTCTTC. This codes for CASSFTSGRDEQFF.

The chain couples TRBV28 to TRBJ2-3; a possible D gene is TRBD2 (6 bases). CDR3 length: 20 residues. Germline loops: CDR1 MDHEN, CDR2 SYDVKM. The germline V and J ends were trimmed by 7 bases and 2 bases, with 31 bases remaining between them. DNA for the CDR3: TGTGCCAGCACCGAAACCTGGGGACTTGCCGCTGCTACATACACAGATACGCAGTATTTT. It encodes CASTETWGLAAATYTDTQYF.

The V gene is TRBV5-6, the J gene TRBJ2-7; D is unclear. The V and J ends lost 2 bases and 2 bases respectively, with 8 bases between them. Germline-derived CDR1 and CDR2 are SGHDT and YYEEEE. The CDR3 is made up of 13 amino acids. Written as DNA, the CDR3 is TGTGCCAGCAGCTTCTCAGGCACCTACGAGCAGTACTTC. Translation: CASSFSGTYEQYF.

V is TRBV5-1 and J is TRBJ1-2; 7 bases match TRBD1. Germline lookup yields CDR1 SGHRS and CDR2 YFSETQ. The CDR3 has 19 amino acids. V gave up 4 bases and J gave up 4 bases; unmatched junction bases: 22. This CDR3 reads CASSAFLSTGRKEVYGYTF. CDR3 nucleotides: TGCGCCAGCAGCGCCTTCCTCTCGACAGGGCGTAAGGAAGTCTATGGCTACACCTTC.

This rearrangement joins TRBV5-1 to TRBJ2-3; a weak D match, TRBD1 (6 bases). The V gene lost 5 bases and the J gene lost 6 bases, with 19 bases spanning the gap. The CDR3 is 15 residues long. Germline assignment: CDR1 SGHRS and CDR2 YFSETQ. CDR3 residues: CASSPSLGGGDTQYF. The DNA for the CDR3 is TGCGCCAGCAGTCCCAGCCTTGGGGGCGGGGATACGCAGTATTTT.

This clone has only a few counts. This chain connects TRBV20-1 to TRBJ2-5; tentative D call: TRBD1 (6 bases). The DNA end is a closer match to TRBJ2-7, so the J assignment may be wrong. This CDR3 region has 11 residues. Germline CDR1 and CDR2: DFQATT and SNEGSKA (reference sequence). DNA of the CDR3: TGCAGTGCTAGAGGGGGGCGCGAGCAGTACTTC. Its translation: CSARGGREQYF.

The chain joins TRBV2 to TRBJ2-7; TRBD1 aligns across 8 bases. The J segment lost 2 bases and the V segment lost 6 bases, leaving 6 bases of the junction unmatched. The germline gives CDR1 SNHLY, CDR2 FYNNEI. There are 14 residues in the CDR3. The CDR3 DNA is TGTGCCAGCAGAAGGACAGGGCCAACCTACGAGCAGTACTTC. Amino acids: CASRRTGPTYEQYF.

This clone was detected a few times. This chain connects TRBV28 to TRBJ2-6; D not certain. Germline V gene data show CDR1 as MDHEN and CDR2 as SYDVKM. Between the trimmed V and J ends, which lost 2 bases and 4 bases, there was a span of 9 bases. The CDR3 loop spans 15 amino acids. The CDR3 protein is CASSLIAAGANVLTF. DNA of the CDR3: TGTGCCAGCAGTTTAATTGCGGCCGGGGCCAACGTCCTGACTTTC.